Included here is one T cell receptor beta chain sequence, with context. One end of the junction varies from germline; a read error may be responsible. The CDR3 covers 14 residues. Germline CDR1 SGHVS, CDR2 FQNEAQ. The sample belongs to a study of tumor-infiltrating lymphocytes in oesophageal squamous cell carcinoma. In TCRdb, the PCR reads were re-called with MiXCR into one record per CDR3 protein. Among around 20,000 distinct CDR3 sequences listed, under 45% were seen once. The sequenced sample consisted of esophageal tumor tissue. The chain carries TRBV7-8 and TRBJ2-6; TRBD1 matches at 7 bases. This clonotype was sampled from a male donor with esophageal squamous cell carcinoma. The DNA for the CDR3 is TGTGCCAGCAGCTTTTACAGGGGCACCGGGGAGCTGTACTTC. Its protein product is CASSFYRGTGELYF.